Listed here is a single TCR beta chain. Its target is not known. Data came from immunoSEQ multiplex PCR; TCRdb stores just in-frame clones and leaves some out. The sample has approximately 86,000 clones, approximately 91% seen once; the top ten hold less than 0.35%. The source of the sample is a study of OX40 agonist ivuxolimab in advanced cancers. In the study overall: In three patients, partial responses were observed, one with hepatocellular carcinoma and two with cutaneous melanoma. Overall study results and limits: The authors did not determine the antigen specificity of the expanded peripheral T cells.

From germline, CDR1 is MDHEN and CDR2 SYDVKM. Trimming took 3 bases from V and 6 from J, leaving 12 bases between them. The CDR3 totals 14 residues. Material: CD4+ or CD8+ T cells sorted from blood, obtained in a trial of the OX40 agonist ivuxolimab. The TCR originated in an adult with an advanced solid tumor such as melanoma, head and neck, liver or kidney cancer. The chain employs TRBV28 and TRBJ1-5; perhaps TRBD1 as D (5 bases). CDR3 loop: CASSLVGRSQPQHF. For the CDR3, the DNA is TGTGCCAGCAGTTTGGTGGGACGGAGTCAGCCCCAGCATTTT.